These T cell receptor beta chains were read from a single sample in a study of T cells after yellow fever vaccination. TCRdb itself ran the 5' RACE reads through MiXCR, one entry per CDR3 protein. The data contain 29,000 or so distinct CDR3 sequences, about 5% of them singletons. Sequencing used CD8+ T cells sorted from PBMCs, obtained 10 days after the yellow fever booster vaccination. Every receptor here comes from a man in his thirties or forties who received the YFV17D yellow fever vaccine. The CDR3 runs from the conserved cysteine through the conserved F or W. The order of the fields is clone size, D gene, V gene, J gene, CDR3 protein, CDR3 DNA. A D gene is named only where the DNA matches it firmly. Clone size appears in some rows only: once, few, many, or a class for an expanded clone.

>few|-|TRBV9|TRBJ1-1
CASSVGTGVTEAFF
TGTGCCAGCAGCGTAGGGACGGGCGTCACTGAAGCTTTCTTT
>many|-|TRBV7-9|TRBJ1-3
CASSPGPGNTIYF
TGTGCCAGCAGCCCTGGCCCGGGAAACACCATATATTTT
>many|TRBD2|TRBV5-1|TRBJ2-1
CASSLDRLAGGSSYNEQFF
TGCGCCAGCAGCTTGGACCGACTAGCGGGAGGGAGCTCCTACAATGAGCAGTTCTTC
>many|TRBD1|TRBV29-1|TRBJ2-7
CSVDEGQGNEQYF
TGCAGCGTTGATGAAGGACAGGGGAACGAGCAGTACTTC
>many|-|TRBV5-1|TRBJ2-7
CASSATSGGSVGTYEQYF
TGCGCCAGCAGCGCTACGTCAGGAGGGTCTGTAGGAACCTACGAGCAGTACTTC
>many|-|TRBV29-1|TRBJ2-2
CSARAAVTGELFF
TGCAGCGCCCGCGCAGCAGTTACCGGGGAGCTGTTTTTT
>many|-|TRBV12-3/TRBV12-4|TRBJ2-6
CASSPGGGGANVLTF
TGTGCCAGCAGTCCCGGGGGTGGGGGGGCCAACGTCCTGACTTTC
>many|-|TRBV27|TRBJ2-7
CASSFKGFVSYEQYF
TGTGCCAGCAGTTTTAAAGGCTTCGTCTCCTACGAGCAGTACTTC
>few|-|TRBV11-2|TRBJ1-1
CASSLLDVEAFF
TGTGCCAGCAGCTTATTAGACGTCGAAGCTTTCTTT
>many|-|TRBV19|TRBJ1-1
CASSIRTGTEAFF
TGTGCCAGTAGCATACGGACGGGCACTGAAGCTTTCTTT
>many|-|TRBV4-3|TRBJ2-3
CASSPARSTDTQYF
TGCGCCAGCAGCCCAGCCCGGAGCACAGATACGCAGTATTTT
>many|-|TRBV6-5|TRBJ2-1
CASSYPDSGGTGEQFF
TGTGCCAGCAGTTATCCAGACTCCGGCGGGACGGGAGAGCAGTTCTTC
>many|TRBD1|TRBV7-9|TRBJ2-7
CASSSEQGATYEQYF
TGTGCCAGCAGCTCCGAACAGGGGGCGACCTACGAGCAGTACTTC
>-|-|TRBV5-5|TRBJ1-2
CAMGPVPGDYGYTF
TGTGCCATGGGCCCTGTGCCAGGGGACTATGGCTACACCTTC
>many|-|TRBV4-3|TRBJ2-2
CASSQDTGELFF
TGCGCCAGCAGCCAAGATACCGGGGAGCTGTTTTTT
>many|TRBD1|TRBV12-3/TRBV12-4|TRBJ2-1
CASRSDRDYNEQFF
TGTGCCAGCAGGTCCGACAGGGATTACAATGAGCAGTTCTTC
>many|TRBD1|TRBV29-1|TRBJ2-7
CSAEGTANYEQYF
TGCAGCGCCGAAGGGACAGCAAACTACGAGCAGTACTTC
>many|-|TRBV6-2/TRBV6-3|TRBJ1-1
CASRPTVDWGNKMGAFF
TGTGCCAGCAGACCGACTGTTGATTGGGGCAACAAGATGGGAGCTTTCTTT
>many|TRBD1|TRBV5-5|TRBJ1-1
CASSLDRGPAAFF
TGTGCCAGCAGCTTGGACAGGGGCCCAGCGGCTTTCTTT
>many|TRBD1|TRBV12-3/TRBV12-4|TRBJ2-1
CASSPTGANEQFF
TGTGCCAGCAGTCCGACAGGGGCCAATGAGCAGTTCTTC
>many|-|TRBV13|TRBJ2-2
CASTKTGVIGELFF
TGTGCCAGCACCAAGACTGGGGTTATCGGGGAGCTGTTTTTT
>many|-|TRBV7-8|TRBJ2-7
CASSLEEQAWGYEQYF
TGTGCCAGCAGCTTAGAGGAACAGGCCTGGGGGTACGAGCAGTACTTC
>many|-|TRBV19|TRBJ2-2
CASSPEVSGELFF
TGTGCCAGTAGTCCAGAGGTATCGGGGGAGCTGTTTTTT
>many|-|TRBV12-3/TRBV12-4|TRBJ1-1
CASSLFDLEAFF
TGTGCCAGCAGTTTGTTCGACCTTGAAGCTTTCTTT
>-|TRBD2|TRBV7-8|TRBJ2-1
CASRPSGTRDNEQFF
TGTGCCAGCAGACCCTCCGGGACTAGGGACAATGAGCAGTTCTTC
>many|-|TRBV7-6|TRBJ1-2
CASSLGVTDYGYTF
TGTGCCAGCAGCTTAGGGGTGACTGACTATGGCTACACCTTC
>many|TRBD2|TRBV5-1|TRBJ2-5
CASSLGGLAGVGETQYF
TGCGCCAGCAGCTTGGGGGGACTAGCGGGAGTTGGAGAGACCCAGTACTTC
>many|-|TRBV5-6|TRBJ2-1
CASSPMEGPRYNEQFF
TGTGCCAGCAGCCCGATGGAGGGGCCACGATACAATGAGCAGTTCTTC
>-|-|TRBV27|TRBJ2-2
CASIPRAGSKDGELFF
TGTGCCAGCATCCCTCGAGCAGGGAGTAAGGACGGGGAGCTGTTTTTT
>many|-|TRBV3-1|TRBJ2-2
CASKGPGVPGELFF
TGTGCCAGCAAAGGTCCGGGGGTACCCGGGGAGCTGTTTTTT
>many|TRBD2|TRBV7-2|TRBJ2-7
CASSLGEGLGYEQYF
TGTGCCAGCAGCTTAGGGGAGGGGTTGGGCTACGAGCAGTACTTC
>many|-|TRBV12-3/TRBV12-4|TRBJ2-3
CASSYQATDTQYF
TGTGCCAGCAGTTACCAGGCCACAGATACGCAGTATTTT
>-|-|TRBV5-4|TRBJ1-1
CASSLSGLNTEAFF
TGTGCCAGCAGCTTGTCAGGTTTGAACACTGAAGCTTTCTTT
>many|TRBD2|TRBV27|TRBJ2-3
CASSLTPPAGAPTDTQYF
TGTGCCAGCAGTTTGACCCCCCCTGCGGGAGCCCCCACAGATACGCAGTATTTT
>many|TRBD2|TRBV9|TRBJ2-1
CASSALAGAYNEQFF
TGTGCCAGCAGCGCCCTAGCGGGAGCCTACAATGAGCAGTTCTTC
>many|TRBD2|TRBV28|TRBJ2-3
CASSSLLAGVGDTQYF
TGTGCCAGCAGCTCCCTCCTAGCGGGAGTTGGAGATACGCAGTATTTT
>many|TRBD2|TRBV7-2|TRBJ2-7
CASSSSSGNYEQYF
TGTGCCAGCAGCTCCTCTAGCGGGAACTACGAGCAGTACTTC
>many|-|TRBV7-6|TRBJ1-1
CASSTPEGSLNTEAFF
TGTGCCAGCAGCACCCCCGAGGGCTCCCTTAACACTGAAGCTTTCTTT
>many|TRBD1|TRBV27|TRBJ2-1
CASSPQAIGTGGWNEQFF
TGTGCCAGCAGTCCGCAAGCCATCGGGACAGGGGGCTGGAATGAGCAGTTCTTC
>many|-|TRBV20-1|TRBJ1-5
CSARSREENQPQHF
TGCAGTGCTAGATCCAGGGAGGAAAATCAGCCCCAGCATTTT
>many|TRBD2|TRBV27|TRBJ2-1
CASSAAGAYNEQFF
TGTGCCAGCAGTGCAGCGGGAGCCTACAATGAGCAGTTCTTC
>many|-|TRBV10-1|TRBJ2-1
CASSESWAPNEQFF
TGCGCCAGCAGTGAGTCTTGGGCTCCCAATGAGCAGTTCTTC
>many|-|TRBV4-1|TRBJ2-7
CASSQGGAGYEQYF
TGCGCCAGCAGCCAAGGTGGCGCGGGCTACGAGCAGTACTTC
>many|TRBD2|TRBV14|TRBJ2-1
CASSQGAPSGRSSYNEQFF
TGTGCCAGCAGCCAAGGCGCGCCTAGCGGTAGGAGCTCCTACAATGAGCAGTTCTTC
>many|TRBD2|TRBV7-2|TRBJ2-3
CASSSLAGVITDTQYF
TGTGCCAGCAGCTCCCTAGCGGGAGTCATCACAGATACGCAGTATTTT
>many|TRBD1|TRBV6-2/TRBV6-3|TRBJ2-7
CASSYSIESGTGDLYEQYF
TGTGCCAGCAGTTACTCGATCGAGTCCGGGACAGGGGACCTCTACGAGCAGTACTTC
>many|TRBD2|TRBV5-6|TRBJ2-1
CASSSPGLAGNNEQFF
TGTGCCAGCAGCAGCCCGGGACTAGCGGGAAACAATGAGCAGTTCTTC
>many|-|TRBV12-3/TRBV12-4|TRBJ2-3
CASSLGGTSDTQYF
TGTGCCAGCAGTTTAGGGGGGACCTCAGATACGCAGTATTTT
>many|TRBD2|TRBV10-3|TRBJ2-1
CAISGTSGTYNEQFF
TGTGCCATCAGCGGGACTAGCGGGACCTACAATGAGCAGTTCTTC
>many|-|TRBV6-2/TRBV6-3|TRBJ2-1
CASSYSGGGEQFF
TGTGCCAGCAGTTACTCGGGGGGTGGGGAGCAGTTCTTC
>many|TRBD2|TRBV24-1|TRBJ2-2
CATSDFGTSGRYGTGELFF
TGTGCCACCAGTGATTTTGGGACTAGCGGGAGGTACGGAACCGGGGAGCTGTTTTTT
>many|-|TRBV12-3/TRBV12-4|TRBJ1-2
CASSPGTQAYGYTF
TGTGCCAGCAGCCCCGGGACTCAAGCATATGGCTACACCTTC
>many|-|TRBV20-1|TRBJ2-6
CSAREGGGANVLTF
TGCAGTGCTAGAGAAGGAGGTGGGGCCAACGTCCTGACTTTC
>many|TRBD2|TRBV4-3|TRBJ2-3
CASSHGREGTDTQYF
TGCGCCAGCAGCCATGGGCGGGAGGGCACAGATACGCAGTATTTT
>many|TRBD2|TRBV5-1|TRBJ2-1
CASSSPHGTSTDEQFF
TGCGCCAGCAGCTCCCCCCACGGGACTAGCACAGACGAGCAGTTCTTC
>many|-|TRBV20-1|TRBJ2-7
CSAEPRDHPSYEQYF
TGCAGTGCTGAGCCACGGGACCACCCCTCCTACGAGCAGTACTTC
>many|-|TRBV29-1|TRBJ2-2
CSVVWFAGELFF
TGCAGCGTTGTTTGGTTCGCCGGGGAGCTGTTTTTT